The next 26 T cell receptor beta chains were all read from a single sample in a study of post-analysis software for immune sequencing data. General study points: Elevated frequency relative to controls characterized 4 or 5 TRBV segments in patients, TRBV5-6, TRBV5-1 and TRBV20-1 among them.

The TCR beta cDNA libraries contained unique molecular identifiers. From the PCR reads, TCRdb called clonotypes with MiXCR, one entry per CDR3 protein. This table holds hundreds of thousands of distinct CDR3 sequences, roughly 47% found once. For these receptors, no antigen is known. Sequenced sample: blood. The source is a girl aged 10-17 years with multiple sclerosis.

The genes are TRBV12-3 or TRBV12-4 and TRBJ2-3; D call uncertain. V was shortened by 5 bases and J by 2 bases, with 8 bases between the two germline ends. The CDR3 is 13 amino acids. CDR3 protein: CASSPAHTDTQYF. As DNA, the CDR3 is TGTGCCAGCAGTCCAGCACACACAGATACGCAGTATTTT.

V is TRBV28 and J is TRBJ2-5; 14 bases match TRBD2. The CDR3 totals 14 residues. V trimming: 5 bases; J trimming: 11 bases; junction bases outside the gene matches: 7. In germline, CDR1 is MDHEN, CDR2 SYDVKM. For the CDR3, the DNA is TGTGCCAGCAGTCCGGGACTAGCGGGAGAGGAGCAGTACTTC. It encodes CASSPGLAGEEQYF.

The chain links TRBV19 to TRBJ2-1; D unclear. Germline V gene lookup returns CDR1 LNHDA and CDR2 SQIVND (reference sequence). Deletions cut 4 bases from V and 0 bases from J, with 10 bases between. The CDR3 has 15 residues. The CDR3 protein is CASSSGLSSYNEQFF. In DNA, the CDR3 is TGTGCCAGTAGTAGCGGTCTTAGCTCCTACAATGAGCAGTTCTTC.

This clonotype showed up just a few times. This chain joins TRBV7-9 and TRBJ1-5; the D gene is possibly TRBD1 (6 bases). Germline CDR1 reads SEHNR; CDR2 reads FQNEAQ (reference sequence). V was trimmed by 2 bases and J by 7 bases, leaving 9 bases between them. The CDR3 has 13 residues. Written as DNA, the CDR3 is TGTGCCAGCAGCTTAACAGGGCGGCAGCCCCAGCATTTT. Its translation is CASSLTGRQPQHF.

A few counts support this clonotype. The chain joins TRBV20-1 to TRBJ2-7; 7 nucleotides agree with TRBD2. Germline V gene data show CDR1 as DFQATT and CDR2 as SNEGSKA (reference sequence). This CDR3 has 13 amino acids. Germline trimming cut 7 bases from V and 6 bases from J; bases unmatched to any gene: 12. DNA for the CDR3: TGCAGTGTCCCTCCGGGAGGACGGGTCGAGCAGTACTTC. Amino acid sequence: CSVPPGGRVEQYF.

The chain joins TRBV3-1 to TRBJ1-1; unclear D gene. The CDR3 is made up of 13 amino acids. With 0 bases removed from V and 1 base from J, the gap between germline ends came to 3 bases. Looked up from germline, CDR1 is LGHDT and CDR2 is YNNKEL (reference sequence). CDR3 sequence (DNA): TGTGCCAGCAGCCAAGAACCGAACACTGAAGCTTTCTTT. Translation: CASSQEPNTEAFF. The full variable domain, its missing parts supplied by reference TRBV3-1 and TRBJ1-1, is DTAVSQTPKYLVTQMGNDKSIKCEQNLGHDTMYWYKQDSKKFLKIMFSYNNKELIINETVPNRFSPKSPDKAHLNLHINSLELGDSAVYFCASSQEPNTEAFFGQGTRLTVV.

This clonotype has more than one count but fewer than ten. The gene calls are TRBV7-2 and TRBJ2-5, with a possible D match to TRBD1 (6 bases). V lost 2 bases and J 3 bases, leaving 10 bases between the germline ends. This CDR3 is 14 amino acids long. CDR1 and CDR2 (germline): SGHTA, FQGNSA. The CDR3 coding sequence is TGTGCCAGCAGCTTACTCAGGGGAAAAGAGACCCAGTACTTC. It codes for CASSLLRGKETQYF.

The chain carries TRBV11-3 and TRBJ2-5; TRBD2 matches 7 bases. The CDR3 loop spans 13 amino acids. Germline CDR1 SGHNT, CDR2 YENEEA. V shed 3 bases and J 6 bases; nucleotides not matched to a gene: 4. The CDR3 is CASSLGLWKTQYF. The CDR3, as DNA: TGTGCCAGCAGCTTGGGACTATGGAAGACCCAGTACTTC.

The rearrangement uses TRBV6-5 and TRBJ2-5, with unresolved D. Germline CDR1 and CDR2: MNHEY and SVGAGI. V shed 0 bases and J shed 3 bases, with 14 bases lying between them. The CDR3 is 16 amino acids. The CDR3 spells CASSYSIVGLKETQYF. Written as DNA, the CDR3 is TGTGCCAGCAGTTACTCGATTGTAGGGTTGAAAGAGACCCAGTACTTC.

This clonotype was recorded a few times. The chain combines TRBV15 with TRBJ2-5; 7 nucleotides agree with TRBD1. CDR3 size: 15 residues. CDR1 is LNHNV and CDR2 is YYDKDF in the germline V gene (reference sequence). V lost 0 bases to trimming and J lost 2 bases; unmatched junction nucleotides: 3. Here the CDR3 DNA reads TGTGCCACCAGCAGAGATTGGGGACAGCAAGAGACCCAGTACTTC. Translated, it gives CATSRDWGQQETQYF.

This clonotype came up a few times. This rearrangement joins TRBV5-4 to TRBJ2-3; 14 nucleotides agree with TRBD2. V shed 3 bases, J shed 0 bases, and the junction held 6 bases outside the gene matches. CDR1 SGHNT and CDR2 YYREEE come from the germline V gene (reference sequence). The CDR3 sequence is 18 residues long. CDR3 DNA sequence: TGTGCCAGCAGCTCCGGACTAGCGGGAGGCGTCAGCACAGATACGCAGTATTTT. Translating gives CASSSGLAGGVSTDTQYF.

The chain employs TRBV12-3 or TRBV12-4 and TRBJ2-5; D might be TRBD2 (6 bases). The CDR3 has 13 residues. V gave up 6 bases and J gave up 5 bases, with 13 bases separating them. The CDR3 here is CASSRPAGETQYF. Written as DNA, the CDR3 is TGTGCCAGCAGCCGACCGGCGGGGGAGACCCAGTACTTC.

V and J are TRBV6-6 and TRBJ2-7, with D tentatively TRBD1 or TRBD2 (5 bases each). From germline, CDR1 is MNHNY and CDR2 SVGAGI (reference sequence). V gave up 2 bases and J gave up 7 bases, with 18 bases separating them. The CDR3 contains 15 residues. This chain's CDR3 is CASSYDGTAIGEQYF. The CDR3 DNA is TGTGCCAGCAGTTACGACGGGACGGCCATCGGGGAGCAGTACTTC.

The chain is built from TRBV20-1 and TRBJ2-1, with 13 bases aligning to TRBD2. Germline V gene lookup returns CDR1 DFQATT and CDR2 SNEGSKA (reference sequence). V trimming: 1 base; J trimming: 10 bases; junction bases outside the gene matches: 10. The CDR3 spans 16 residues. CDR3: CSARGGTSGAPQEQFF. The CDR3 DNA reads TGCAGTGCTAGAGGCGGGACTAGCGGGGCTCCCCAGGAGCAGTTCTTC.

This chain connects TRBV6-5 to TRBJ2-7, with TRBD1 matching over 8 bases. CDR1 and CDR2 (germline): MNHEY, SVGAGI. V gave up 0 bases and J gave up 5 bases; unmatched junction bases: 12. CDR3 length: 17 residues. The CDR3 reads CASSYSRAWDRLHEQYF. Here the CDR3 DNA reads TGTGCCAGCAGTTACTCGCGCGCGTGGGACAGGCTCCACGAGCAGTACTTC.

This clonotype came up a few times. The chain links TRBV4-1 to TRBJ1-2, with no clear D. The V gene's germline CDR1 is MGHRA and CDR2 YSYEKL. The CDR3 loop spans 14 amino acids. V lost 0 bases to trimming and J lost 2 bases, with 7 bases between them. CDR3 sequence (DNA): TGCGCCAGCAGCCAAGAGGGATACAACTATGGCTACACCTTC. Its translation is CASSQEGYNYGYTF.

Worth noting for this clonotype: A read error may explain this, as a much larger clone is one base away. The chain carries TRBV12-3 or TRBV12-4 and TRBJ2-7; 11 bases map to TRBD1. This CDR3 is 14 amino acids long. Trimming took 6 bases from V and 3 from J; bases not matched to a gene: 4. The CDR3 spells CASSRGTGGYEQYF. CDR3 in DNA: TGTGCCAGCAGCCGAGGGACAGGGGGCTACGAGCAGTACTTC.

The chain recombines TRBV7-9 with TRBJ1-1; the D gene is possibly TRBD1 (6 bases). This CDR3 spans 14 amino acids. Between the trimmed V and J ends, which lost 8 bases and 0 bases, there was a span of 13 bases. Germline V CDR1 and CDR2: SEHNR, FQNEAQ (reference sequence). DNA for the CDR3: TGTGCCAGCTTAGATGGACAGTTGAACACTGAAGCTTTCTTT. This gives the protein CASLDGQLNTEAFF.

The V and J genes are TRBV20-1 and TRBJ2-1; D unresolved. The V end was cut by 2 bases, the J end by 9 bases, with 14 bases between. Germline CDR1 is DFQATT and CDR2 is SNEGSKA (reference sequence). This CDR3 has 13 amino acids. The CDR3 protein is CSARFSGYGEQFF. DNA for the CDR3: TGCAGTGCTAGATTTTCGGGTTATGGTGAGCAGTTCTTC.

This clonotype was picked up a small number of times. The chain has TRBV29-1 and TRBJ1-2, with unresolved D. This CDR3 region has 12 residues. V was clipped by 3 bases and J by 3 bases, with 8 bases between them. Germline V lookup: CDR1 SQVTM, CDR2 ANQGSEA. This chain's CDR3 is CSVDSGDYGYTF. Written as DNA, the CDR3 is TGCAGCGTTGATTCCGGGGACTATGGCTACACCTTC.

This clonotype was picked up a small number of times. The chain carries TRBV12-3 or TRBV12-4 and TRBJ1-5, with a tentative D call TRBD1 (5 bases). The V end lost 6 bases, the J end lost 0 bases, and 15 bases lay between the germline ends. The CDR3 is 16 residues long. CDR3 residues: CASRPDRPYSNQPQHF. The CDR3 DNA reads TGTGCCAGCAGACCCGACAGACCCTATAGCAATCAGCCCCAGCATTTT.

CDR3 in amino acids: CASSQEGNNPPSEQYF. The DNA for the CDR3 is TGCGCCAGCAGCCAAGAGGGTAACAACCCACCCAGCGAGCAGTACTTC. The J gene is TRBJ2-4, the V gene TRBV4-1; D is unclear. The J call may be faulty, since TRBJ2-7 better matches the DNA end. This CDR3 is built from 16 residues. Germline CDR1 and CDR2: MGHRA and YSYEKL.

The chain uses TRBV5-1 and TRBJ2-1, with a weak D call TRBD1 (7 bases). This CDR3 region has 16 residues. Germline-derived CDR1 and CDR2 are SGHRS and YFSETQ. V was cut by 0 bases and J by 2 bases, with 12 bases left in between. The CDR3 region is CASSLVGGGTYNEQFF. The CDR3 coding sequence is TGCGCCAGCAGCTTGGTAGGGGGCGGGACCTACAATGAGCAGTTCTTC.

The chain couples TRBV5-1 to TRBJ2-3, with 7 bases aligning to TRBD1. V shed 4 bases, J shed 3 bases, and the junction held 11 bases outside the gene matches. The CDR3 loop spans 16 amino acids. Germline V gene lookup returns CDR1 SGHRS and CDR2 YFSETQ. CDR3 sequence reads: CASSQGRGIRTDTQYF. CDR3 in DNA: TGCGCCAGCAGCCAGGGCAGGGGGATAAGAACAGATACGCAGTATTTT. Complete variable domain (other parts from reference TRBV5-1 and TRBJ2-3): KAGVTQTPRYLIKTRGQQVTLSCSPISGHRSVSWYQQTPGQGLQFLFEYFSETQRNKGNFPGRFSGRQFSNSRSEMNVSTLELGDSALYLCASSQGRGIRTDTQYFGPGTRLTVL.

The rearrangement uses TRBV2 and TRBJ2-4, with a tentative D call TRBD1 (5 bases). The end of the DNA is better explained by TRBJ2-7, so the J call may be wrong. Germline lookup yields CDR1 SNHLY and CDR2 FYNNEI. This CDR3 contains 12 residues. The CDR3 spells CASRDTTYEQYF. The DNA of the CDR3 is TGTGCCAGCAGGGACACGACCTACGAGCAGTACTTC.

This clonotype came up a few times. The CDR3 coding sequence is TGCGCCAGCAGCATGGCCGGGGTCCAAGAGACCCAGTACTTC. Amino acid sequence: CASSMAGVQETQYF. The V and J genes are TRBV5-1 and TRBJ2-5; TRBD2 is a possible D gene (5 bases). V gave up 4 bases and J gave up 1 base, with 11 bases separating them. CDR1 is SGHRS and CDR2 is YFSETQ in the germline V gene. The CDR3 extends over 14 amino acids.